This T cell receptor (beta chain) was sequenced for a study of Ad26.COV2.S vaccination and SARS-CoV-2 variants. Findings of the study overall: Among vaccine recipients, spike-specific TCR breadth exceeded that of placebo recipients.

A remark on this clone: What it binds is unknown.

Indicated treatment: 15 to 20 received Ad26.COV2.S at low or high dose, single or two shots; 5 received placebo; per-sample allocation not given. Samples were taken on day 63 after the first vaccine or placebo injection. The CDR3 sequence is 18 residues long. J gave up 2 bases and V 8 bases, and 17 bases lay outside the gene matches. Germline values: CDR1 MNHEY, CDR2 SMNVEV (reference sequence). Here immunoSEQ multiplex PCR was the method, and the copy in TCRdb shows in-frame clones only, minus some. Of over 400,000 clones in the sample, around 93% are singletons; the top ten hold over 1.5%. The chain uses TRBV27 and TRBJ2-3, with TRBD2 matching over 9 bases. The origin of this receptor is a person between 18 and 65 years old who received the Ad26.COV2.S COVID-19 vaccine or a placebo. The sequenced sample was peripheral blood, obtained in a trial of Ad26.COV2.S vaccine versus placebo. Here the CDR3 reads CASAQLAGSVSATDTQYF. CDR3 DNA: TGTGCCAGCGCCCAACTAGCGGGTTCTGTATCCGCCACAGATACGCAGTATTTT.